The sequence of this T cell receptor beta chain was determined in a study of shared clonotypes between healthy human individuals. Study information: The plates for each donor numbered three CD4 naive, three CD4 memory, two CD8 naive and one CD8 memory. Study-wide results and limits: Naive subsets generally exceeded memory subsets in estimated richness. Apart from blood, nothing was sampled; tissue repertoires likely differ.

With respect to this clone: The antigen remains undetermined.

The naive CD8 fraction comprised CD45RO-negative cells positively selected for CCR7 and excluded terminally differentiated effector memory CD45RA+ cells. Produced via immunoSEQ multiplex PCR; TCRdb's table is partial and in-frame only. The table has around 2.1 million clones, roughly 91% seen once. The CDR3 contains 13 residues. V gave up 5 bases and J gave up 4 bases, with 11 bases separating them. Germline V gene sequence: CDR1 LNHNV, CDR2 YYDKDF (reference sequence). The sequenced sample consisted of naive CD8+ T cells from PBMCs. The origin of this receptor is a man in his late teens or twenties in good health. Some clones in this sample may be carry-over from other donors' samples. This rearrangement joins TRBV15 to TRBJ1-1, with D possibly being TRBD1 (5 bases). The CDR3 region has the DNA TGTGCCACCAGCGCCACTGGGGCCACTGAAGCTTTCTTT. Translating it yields CATSATGATEAFF. The full variable domain, its missing parts supplied by reference TRBV15 and TRBJ1-1, is DAMVIQNPRYQVTQFGKPVTLSCSQTLNHNVMYWYQQKSSQAPKLLFHYYDKDFNNEADTPDNFQSRRPNTSFCFLDIRSPGLGDTAMYLCATSATGATEAFFGQGTRLTVV.